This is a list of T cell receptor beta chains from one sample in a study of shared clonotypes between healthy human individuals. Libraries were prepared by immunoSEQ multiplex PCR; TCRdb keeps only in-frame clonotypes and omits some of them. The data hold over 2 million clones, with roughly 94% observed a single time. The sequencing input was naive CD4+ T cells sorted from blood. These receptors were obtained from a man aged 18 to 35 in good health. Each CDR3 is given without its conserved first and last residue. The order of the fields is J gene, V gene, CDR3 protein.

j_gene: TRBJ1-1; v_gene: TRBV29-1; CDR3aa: SVGVGTAKNTEAF
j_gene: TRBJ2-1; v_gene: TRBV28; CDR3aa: ASSYHALAGLKPYNEQF
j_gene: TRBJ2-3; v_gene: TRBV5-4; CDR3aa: ASSFGGRADTQY
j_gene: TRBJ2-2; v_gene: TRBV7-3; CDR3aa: ASSLTVGTSVTGELF
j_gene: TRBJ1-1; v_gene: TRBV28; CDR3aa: ASSLAATEAF
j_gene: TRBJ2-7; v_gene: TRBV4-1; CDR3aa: ASSQGIGVLVREQY
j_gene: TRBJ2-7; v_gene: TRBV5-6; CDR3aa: ASSTPGQGAREQY
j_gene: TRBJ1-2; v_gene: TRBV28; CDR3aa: ASSGLGSGYT
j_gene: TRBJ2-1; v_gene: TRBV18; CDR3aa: ASSHYRGGTYNEQF
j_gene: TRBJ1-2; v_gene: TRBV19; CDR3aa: ASSGDSGNYGYT
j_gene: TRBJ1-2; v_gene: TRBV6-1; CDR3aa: ASIRGVYYGYT
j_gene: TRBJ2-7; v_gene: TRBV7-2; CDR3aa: ASSLFPLAGGPYEQY
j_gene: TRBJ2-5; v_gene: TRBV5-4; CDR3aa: ASSFRGEETQY
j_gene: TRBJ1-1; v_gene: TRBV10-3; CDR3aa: AISESRGGDTEAF
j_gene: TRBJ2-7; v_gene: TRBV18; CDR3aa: ASSRDSYSYEQY
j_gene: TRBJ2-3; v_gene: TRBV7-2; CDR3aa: ASSLAGLTTDTQY
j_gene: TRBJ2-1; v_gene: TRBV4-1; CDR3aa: ASSQAPSGSSYNEQF
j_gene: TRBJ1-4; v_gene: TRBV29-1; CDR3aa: SAFVGERAEKLF
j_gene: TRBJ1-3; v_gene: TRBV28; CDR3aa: ASSSILGGQGIDTIY
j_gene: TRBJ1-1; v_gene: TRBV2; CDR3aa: ASKTGPEGAF
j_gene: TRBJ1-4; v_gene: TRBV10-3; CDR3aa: ATGTGKEKLF
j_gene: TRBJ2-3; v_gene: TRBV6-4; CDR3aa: ASSDLSSGTQY
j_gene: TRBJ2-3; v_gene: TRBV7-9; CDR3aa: ASSLVPSDTQY
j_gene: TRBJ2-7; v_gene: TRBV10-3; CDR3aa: ASSERTSGPGEQY
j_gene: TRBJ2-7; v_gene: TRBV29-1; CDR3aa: SVVLTSGRDYEQY
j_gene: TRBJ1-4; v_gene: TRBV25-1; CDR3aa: ASSVGQGNEKLF
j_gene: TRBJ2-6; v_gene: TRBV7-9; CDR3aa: ASSLDGANVLT
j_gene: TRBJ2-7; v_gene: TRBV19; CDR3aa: ASSRTGVGEQY
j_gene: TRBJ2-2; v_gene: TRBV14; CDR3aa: ASSHVTGVKTGELF
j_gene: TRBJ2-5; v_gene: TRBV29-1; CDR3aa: SVLREEKTQY
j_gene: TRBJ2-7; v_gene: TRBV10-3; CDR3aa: ASSEGGQQY
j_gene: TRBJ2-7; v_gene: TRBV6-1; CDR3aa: ASSEVGGFYEQY
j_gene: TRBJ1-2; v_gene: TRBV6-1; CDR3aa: ASSEVGGYGYT
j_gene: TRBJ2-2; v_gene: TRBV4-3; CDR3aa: ASSPTLVWTGELF
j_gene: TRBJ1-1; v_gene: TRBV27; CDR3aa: ASSFRQLTEAF
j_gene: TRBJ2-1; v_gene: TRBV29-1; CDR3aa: SVAVFSFLDEQF
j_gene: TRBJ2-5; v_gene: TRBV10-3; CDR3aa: AISEGVGETQY
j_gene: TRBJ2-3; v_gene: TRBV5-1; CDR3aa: ASSFSGGNTDTQY
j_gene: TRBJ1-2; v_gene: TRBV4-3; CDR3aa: ASSQDWDRVEGYT
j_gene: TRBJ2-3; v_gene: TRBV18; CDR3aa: ASSQLATGHSTDTQY
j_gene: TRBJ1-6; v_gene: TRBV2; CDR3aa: ASRDRTGEWTPLH
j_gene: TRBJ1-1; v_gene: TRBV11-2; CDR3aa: ASSLVEGGVTEAF
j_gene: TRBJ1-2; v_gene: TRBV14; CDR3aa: ASSRRHTDNYGYT
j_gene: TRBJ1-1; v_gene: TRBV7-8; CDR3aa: ASSLSSGLNTEAF
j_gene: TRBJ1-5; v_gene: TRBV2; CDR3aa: ASNNGQGNNQPQH
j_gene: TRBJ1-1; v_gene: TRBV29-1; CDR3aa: SVQEGKTEAF
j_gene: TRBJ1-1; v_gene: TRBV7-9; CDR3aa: ASSPDRANTEAF
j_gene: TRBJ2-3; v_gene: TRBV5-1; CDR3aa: ASSLAEGRDTQY
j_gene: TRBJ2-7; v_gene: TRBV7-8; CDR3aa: ASSPPKAAYEQY
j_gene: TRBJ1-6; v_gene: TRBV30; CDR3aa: AWSTWQVEFSPLH
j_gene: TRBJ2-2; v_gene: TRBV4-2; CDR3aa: ASSQEGGNTGELF
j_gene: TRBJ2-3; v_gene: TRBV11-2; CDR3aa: ASSGRTLGTDTQY
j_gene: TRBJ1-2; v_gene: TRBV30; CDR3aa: AWSSQDYGYT
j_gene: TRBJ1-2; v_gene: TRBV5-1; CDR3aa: ASSKSGTGAPNYGYT
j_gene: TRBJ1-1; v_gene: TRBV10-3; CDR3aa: AIRLGQGGTEAF
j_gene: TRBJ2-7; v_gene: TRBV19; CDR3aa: ASSMQGQGHEQY